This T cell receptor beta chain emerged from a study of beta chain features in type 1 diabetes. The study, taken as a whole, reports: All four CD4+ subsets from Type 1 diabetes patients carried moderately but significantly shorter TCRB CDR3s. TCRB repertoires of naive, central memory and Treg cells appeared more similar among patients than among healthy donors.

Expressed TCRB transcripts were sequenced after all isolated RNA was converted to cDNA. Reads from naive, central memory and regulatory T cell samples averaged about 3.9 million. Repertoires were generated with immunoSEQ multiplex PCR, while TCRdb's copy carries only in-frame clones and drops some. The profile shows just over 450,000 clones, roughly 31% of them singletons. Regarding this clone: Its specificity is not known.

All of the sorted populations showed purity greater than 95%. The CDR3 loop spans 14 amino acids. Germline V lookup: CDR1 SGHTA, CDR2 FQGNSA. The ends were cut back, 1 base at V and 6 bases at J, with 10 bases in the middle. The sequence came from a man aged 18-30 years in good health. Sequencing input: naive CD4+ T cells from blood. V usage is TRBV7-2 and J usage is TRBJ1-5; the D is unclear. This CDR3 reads CASSLVRDRQPQHF. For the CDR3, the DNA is TGTGCCAGCAGCTTAGTCCGGGATCGTCAGCCCCAGCATTTT.